These 16 T cell receptor beta chains came from one sample sequenced in a study of regulatory T cells in long-lasting Graves disease. Described time point: persistent/refractory GD, antithyroid drugs over 5 years with positive TRAb. RNA from PBMCs was the source of the TCR library. Library construction for TCR beta used iRepertoire HTBI primers and Arm-PCR of CDR3 regions. TCRdb ran MiXCR on the multiplex PCR reads and lists one entry per CDR3 protein. The table shows roughly 400,000 distinct CDR3 sequences, with around 23% occurring only once. This sample comprised peripheral blood mononuclear cells (PBMCs), obtained when the disease was refractory, from a patient treated with antithyroid drugs. Receptors originate from a female donor with Graves disease.

This clonotype has only a few counts. The chain carries TRBV5-6 and TRBJ2-5; no definite D call. The CDR3 spans 15 residues. Germline-derived CDR1 and CDR2 are SGHDT and YYEEEE. V was cut by 4 bases and J by 2 bases, with 15 bases left in between. The CDR3, as DNA: TGTGCCAGCAGCCATGACGGCTACTATCAAGAGACCCAGTACTTC. Amino acids: CASSHDGYYQETQYF.

In this sample, this clonotype turned up many times. The rearrangement links TRBV2 to TRBJ2-5; a possible D gene is TRBD1 (6 bases). Per the germline V gene, CDR1 is SNHLY and CDR2 is FYNNEI. V was cut by 8 bases and J by 1 base, with 8 bases left in between. The CDR3 has 12 residues. CDR3 sequence (DNA): TGTGCCAGCCTAGGGGGCCAAGAGACCCAGTACTTC. The encoded protein is CASLGGQETQYF.

This clonotype was counted a few times. The chain carries TRBV28 and TRBJ1-1; no clear D gene. CDR1 and CDR2 (germline): MDHEN, SYDVKM. V was cut by 4 bases and J by 1 base, with 16 bases left in between. The CDR3 extends over 16 amino acids. The CDR3 DNA reads as TGTGCCAGCAGTTCCCTGCTTAGTAGCCGGAACACTGAAGCTTTCTTT. Protein: CASSSLLSSRNTEAFF.

This clonotype was seen at least ten times. CDR3 sequence: CSATSRDSYSYEQYF. The DNA of the CDR3 is TGCAGTGCTACCAGCCGGGACTCTTACTCCTACGAGCAGTACTTC. V and J are TRBV20-1 and TRBJ2-7; weak D call: TRBD2 (6 bases). The CDR3 has 15 amino acids. Per the germline V gene, CDR1 is DFQATT and CDR2 is SNEGSKA (reference sequence). Trimming took off 4 bases at V and 0 bases at J, with 16 bases between the two ends.

Details on this clonotype: Possible read error: a much larger clone is one base away. The chain carries TRBV12-3 or TRBV12-4 and TRBJ2-2; tentative D call: TRBD2 (6 bases). This CDR3 is 17 amino acids long. Written as DNA, the CDR3 is TGTGCCGGCAGTTTAGGCGGCGCAGCTGGGAGGACCGGGGAGCTGTTTTTT. Encoded protein: CAGSLGGAAGRTGELFF.

V and J are TRBV6-2 or TRBV6-3 and TRBJ2-1; no definite D call. V lost 0 bases and J 7 bases, leaving 7 bases between the germline ends. Germline V gives CDR1 MNHEY, CDR2 SVGEGT. The CDR3 contains 13 residues. The CDR3: CASSYSDSNEQFF. The CDR3 DNA reads as TGTGCCAGCAGTTACTCCGATTCTAATGAGCAGTTCTTC.

J is TRBJ2-5 and V is TRBV4-1, with D uncertain. Germline-derived CDR1 and CDR2 are MGHRA and YSYEKL. With 1 base removed from V and 6 bases from J, the gap between germline ends came to 9 bases. This CDR3 spans 13 amino acids. The CDR3 nucleotides are TGCGCCAGCAGCCAAGTTGAGGATCAGACCCAGTACTTC. The encoded protein is CASSQVEDQTQYF.

There are many counts of this clonotype. The gene calls are TRBV20-1 and TRBJ2-7, with 13 bases aligning to TRBD2. Germline V CDR1 and CDR2: DFQATT, SNEGSKA (reference sequence). V was pared by 5 bases and J by 7 bases, with 5 bases of the junction left unmatched. The CDR3 is made up of 13 amino acids. As DNA, the CDR3 is TGCAGTGCTGCACTAGCGGGGGGGGTGGAGCAGTACTTC. This codes for CSAALAGGVEQYF.

In this sample, this clonotype turned up a few times. This chain links TRBV5-1 with TRBJ2-7, with D possibly matching TRBD2 (5 bases). V shed 0 bases and J shed 2 bases, with 9 bases lying between them. The CDR3 consists of 14 residues. Germline-derived CDR1 and CDR2 are SGHRS and YFSETQ. Here the CDR3 reads CASSLDRETYEQYF. CDR3 nucleotide sequence: TGCGCCAGCAGCTTGGATAGGGAGACCTACGAGCAGTACTTC.

The chain has TRBV19 and TRBJ2-2; 10 positions match TRBD1. CDR3 length: 16 residues. Trimming removed 8 bases from V and 4 bases from J; junction bases left unmatched: 10. CDR1 is LNHDA and CDR2 is SQIVND in the germline V gene (reference sequence). The CDR3 nucleotides read TGTGCCAGTGCCCGACAGGGGGCTGCGGGCACCGGGGAGCTGTTTTTT. Amino acids: CASARQGAAGTGELFF.

This chain links TRBV10-3 with TRBJ2-7, with D perhaps TRBD1 (6 bases). The germline gives CDR1 ENHRY, CDR2 SYGVKD. V lost 0 bases to trimming and J lost 3 bases, with 18 bases between them. The CDR3 has 17 amino acids. The DNA of the CDR3 is TGTGCCATCAGTGAGTCTTTATATGTGGACAGCCTCTACGAGCAGTACTTC. This sequence encodes CAISESLYVDSLYEQYF.

This clonotype appeared many times. The rearrangement links TRBV28 to TRBJ1-4; TRBD1 aligns across 7 bases. After removal of 5 bases from V and 2 bases from J, the junction contained 8 bases not matched to a gene. CDR1 and CDR2 from the germline V gene are MDHEN and SYDVKM. The CDR3 is 16 amino acids. The CDR3, as DNA: TGTGCCAGCAGTCGCCAGGGGGGTTTGACTAATGAAAAACTGTTTTTT. It codes for CASSRQGGLTNEKLFF.

The J gene is TRBJ1-5, the V gene TRBV30; D unclear. The CDR3 runs to 14 residues. Germline CDR1 is GTSNPN and CDR2 is SVGIG (reference sequence). Between the trimmed V and J ends, which lost 4 bases and 0 bases, there was a span of 10 bases. The CDR3 spells CAWTPGSSNQPQHF. CDR3 in DNA: TGTGCCTGGACCCCAGGTTCTAGCAATCAGCCCCAGCATTTT.

The rearrangement joins TRBV27 to TRBJ2-2; perhaps TRBD2 as D (6 bases). V lost 9 bases to trimming and J lost 4 bases, with 18 bases between them. CDR3 length: 15 amino acids. Germline-derived CDR1 and CDR2 are MNHEY and SMNVEV (reference sequence). CDR3 bases: TGTGCCAGTGGGTGGGGAGGACACCTCACCGGGGAGCTGTTTTTT. Translation gives CASGWGGHLTGELFF.

This clonotype was observed many times. The CDR3 spells CASSLSGKDRGPLWETQYF. In DNA, the CDR3 is TGTGCCAGCAGTTTATCTGGGAAGGACAGGGGGCCACTTTGGGAGACCCAGTACTTC. The chain recombines TRBV28 with TRBJ2-5; TRBD1 aligns across 11 bases. CDR1 and CDR2 (germline): MDHEN, SYDVKM. V was clipped by 1 base and J by 5 bases; unmatched bases: 15. The CDR3 runs 19 residues.

The gene calls are TRBV20-1 and TRBJ1-1; D perhaps matches TRBD1 (5 bases). The CDR3 runs to 11 residues. The V end lost 3 bases, the J end lost 11 bases, and 13 bases lay between the germline ends. CDR1 is DFQATT and CDR2 is SNEGSKA in the germline V gene (reference sequence). The CDR3: CSASGAGMAFF. The CDR3 nucleotides are TGCAGTGCTAGTGGGGCTGGTATGGCTTTCTTT.